These 28 T cell receptor beta chains came from one sample sequenced in a study of T cell repertoires in cytomegalovirus infection. TCRdb reprocessed the reads with MiXCR, giving one entry per CDR3 protein. The sample lists approximately 500,000 distinct CDR3 sequences; 25% to 35% were seen once. Their antigen targets remain unknown. The sequenced sample was cultured PBMCs, obtained from culture after CMV antigen stimulation. The receptor source for this set is a human donor in good health (CMV status not recorded). Some clones in this sample may be carry-over from other donors' samples.

Only a few counts were recorded for this clonotype. This rearrangement joins TRBV7-2 to TRBJ2-3; 10 positions agree with TRBD2. Germline V gives CDR1 SGHTA, CDR2 FQGNSA. There are 15 residues in the CDR3. V was pared by 1 base and J by 6 bases, with 4 bases of the junction left unmatched. The CDR3 loop reads CASSLVLAGDDTQYF. CDR3 nucleotides: TGTGCCAGCAGCTTAGTTCTAGCGGGAGACGATACGCAGTATTTT.

This clonotype was counted only a few times. This chain links TRBV7-2 with TRBJ1-6, with 7 bases aligning to TRBD1. Trimming removed 1 base from V and 7 bases from J; junction bases left unmatched: 4. The germline V gene encodes CDR1 SGHTA and CDR2 FQGNSA. The CDR3 length is 15 residues. In DNA, the CDR3 is TGTGCCAGCAGCTTAGTGACAGGGTACAATTCACCCCTCCACTTT. Amino acid sequence: CASSLVTGYNSPLHF.

The V and J genes are TRBV7-8 and TRBJ2-1; D is undetermined. V dropped 0 bases and J dropped 8 bases, with 23 bases sitting between them. CDR1 SGHVS and CDR2 FQNEAQ come from the germline V gene. The CDR3 is 18 residues long. This CDR3 reads CASSLAVTSAASKDEQFF. CDR3 in DNA: TGTGCCAGCAGCTTAGCGGTCACGAGTGCGGCGAGTAAGGATGAGCAGTTCTTC.

This sequence joins TRBV20-1 and TRBJ2-5, with D unclear. Germline V gives CDR1 DFQATT, CDR2 SNEGSKA (reference sequence). Deletions cut 6 bases from V and 5 bases from J, with 25 bases between. This CDR3 is built from 16 residues. This chain's CDR3 is CSAPSRSRSSDETQYF. CDR3 coding DNA: TGCAGTGCCCCCAGCCGGTCCAGGTCTAGTGACGAGACCCAGTACTTC.

This clonotype was observed a few times. The rearrangement links TRBV12-3 or TRBV12-4 to TRBJ2-1; TRBD2 matches at 15 bases. This CDR3 contains 19 residues. J gave up 1 base and V 4 bases, and 8 bases lay outside the gene matches. Written as DNA, the CDR3 is TGTGCCAGCAGTTCTCCGGGACTAGCGGGAGGAGTATCCTACAATGAGCAGTTCTTC. Protein sequence: CASSSPGLAGGVSYNEQFF.

This clonotype turned up a few times. The V gene is TRBV19, the J gene TRBJ2-1, with D possibly being TRBD2 (6 bases). Germline V gives CDR1 LNHDA, CDR2 SQIVND (reference sequence). The CDR3 covers 16 residues. V was cut by 1 base and J by 3 bases, with 13 bases left in between. CDR3 loop: CASSIVSGGVYNEQFF. The DNA of the CDR3 is TGTGCCAGTAGTATAGTCAGCGGAGGGGTCTACAATGAGCAGTTCTTC. Together with reference TRBV19 and TRBJ2-1, the CDR3 gives the full variable domain: DGGITQSPKYLFRKEGQNVTLSCEQNLNHDAMYWYRQDPGQGLRLIYYSQIVNDFQKGDIAEGYSVSREKKESFPLTVTSAQKNPTAFYLCASSIVSGGVYNEQFFGPGTRLTVL.

V usage is TRBV29-1 and J usage is TRBJ1-2; 8 bases line up with TRBD1. The CDR3 covers 12 residues. V shed 4 bases and J 7 bases; nucleotides not matched to a gene: 5. In germline, CDR1 is SQVTM, CDR2 ANQGSEA. In DNA form, the CDR3 reads TGCAGCGTTGGGGACAGGCGTACTGGCTACACCTTC. It encodes CSVGDRRTGYTF.

This clonotype was detected only a few times. CDR3 region: CASSGTVNEKLFF. CDR3 coding DNA: TGTGCCAGCAGCGGGACAGTCAATGAAAAACTGTTTTTT. The V and J genes are TRBV28 and TRBJ1-4, with TRBD1 identical over 7 bases. The CDR3 is 13 residues long. Trimming at V came to 6 bases and at J to 5 bases, leaving 3 bases not matched to a gene. Germline V gene data show CDR1 as MDHEN and CDR2 as SYDVKM.

The chain links TRBV20-1 to TRBJ1-5, with D tentatively TRBD1 (5 bases). There are 13 residues in the CDR3. CDR1 DFQATT and CDR2 SNEGSKA come from the germline V gene (reference sequence). The V end was cut by 6 bases, the J end by 0 bases, with 9 bases between. The CDR3 DNA reads as TGCAGTGCGGAGGGGTATAGCAATCAGCCCCAGCATTTT. As protein: CSAEGYSNQPQHF.

The sample holds many counts of this clonotype. The V gene is TRBV7-2, the J gene TRBJ2-5; TRBD2 matches at 10 bases. Germline loops: CDR1 SGHTA, CDR2 FQGNSA. The CDR3 is 18 residues long. Unmatched junction bases numbered 8, after V lost 1 base and J lost 0 bases. CDR3 nucleotide sequence: TGTGCCAGCAGCTTAGTAGTAGCGGGAGGAACTAACCAAGAGACCCAGTACTTC. Translation gives CASSLVVAGGTNQETQYF.

This clonotype was recorded a few times. This chain joins TRBV12-3 or TRBV12-4 and TRBJ1-1; D might be TRBD1 (6 bases). V was cut by 5 bases and J by 0 bases, with 10 bases left in between. The CDR3 contains 14 residues. The CDR3 loop reads CASSPDSLNTEAFF. The CDR3 DNA is TGTGCCAGCAGTCCGGACAGTTTGAACACTGAAGCTTTCTTT.

This clonotype showed up just a few times. The chain combines TRBV29-1 with TRBJ2-5; TRBD2 matches 10 bases. Per germline, CDR1 SQVTM and CDR2 ANQGSEA. The CDR3 is 14 residues long. V lost 5 bases to trimming and J lost 4 bases; unmatched junction nucleotides: 7. The CDR3 loop is CSVQTSGFGETQYF. CDR3 bases: TGCAGCGTTCAGACTAGCGGGTTTGGAGAGACCCAGTACTTC.

The rearrangement joins TRBV12-3 or TRBV12-4 to TRBJ2-1; no clear D. The CDR3 has 11 amino acids. Trimming left V 4 bases short and J 10 bases short, with 8 bases between. The CDR3 bases are TGTGCCAGCAGTTACCTCACCGAGCAGTTCTTC. Amino acid sequence: CASSYLTEQFF.

This clonotype was counted a few times. The V gene is TRBV12-3 or TRBV12-4, the J gene TRBJ2-3; D unresolved. This CDR3 has 13 residues. V shed 5 bases and J shed 6 bases, with 12 bases lying between them. The CDR3 spells CASSPAGRDTQYF. CDR3 DNA sequence: TGTGCCAGCAGTCCCGCCGGGCGTGATACGCAGTATTTT.

This clonotype was seen a handful of times. The CDR3 loop reads CASSLGGGATEAFF. CDR3 nucleotide sequence: TGTGCCAGCAGCTTAGGGGGGGGGGCCACTGAAGCTTTCTTT. This rearrangement joins TRBV7-6 to TRBJ1-1; D possibly corresponds to TRBD1 (6 bases). Germline-derived CDR1 and CDR2 are SGHVS and FNYEAQ. The CDR3 has 14 residues. Trimming cost V 1 base and J 4 bases, with 10 bases left between them.

This chain uses TRBV9 with TRBJ1-5, with D possibly TRBD1 on 6 matching bases. V was pared by 4 bases and J by 3 bases, with 11 bases between. The CDR3 is made up of 14 amino acids. Germline CDR1 and CDR2: SGDLS and YYNGEE. The CDR3 DNA reads as TGTGCCAGCAGCTTGGACAGACCCAATCAGCCCCAGCATTTT. Translated: CASSLDRPNQPQHF.

The rearrangement joins TRBV3-1 to TRBJ2-1; 9 positions match TRBD2. Trimming at V came to 0 bases and at J to 9 bases, leaving 9 bases not matched to a gene. Germline loops: CDR1 LGHDT, CDR2 YNNKEL (reference sequence). This CDR3 is built from 16 residues. The CDR3 DNA sequence: TGTGCCAGCAGCCAAGATAGCGGGAGACTTTTTGTTGAGCAGTTCTTC. Translating it yields CASSQDSGRLFVEQFF.

This chain joins TRBV27 and TRBJ2-4; no firm D call. The CDR3 spans 13 residues. Deletions cut 5 bases from V and 7 bases from J, with 12 bases between. CDR1 and CDR2 (germline): MNHEY, SMNVEV (reference sequence). CDR3 nucleotides: TGTGCCAGCAGTCCCTCCACGGTGAACATTCAGTACTTC. This sequence encodes CASSPSTVNIQYF.

The table lists this clonotype with many counts. The chain employs TRBV7-8 and TRBJ2-5, with D unclear. The CDR3 loop spans 13 amino acids. V gave up 1 base and J gave up 0 bases, with 3 bases separating them. Germline V gene sequence: CDR1 SGHVS, CDR2 FQNEAQ. The CDR3 protein is CASSLGDQETQYF. Written as DNA, the CDR3 is TGTGCCAGCAGCTTAGGAGACCAAGAGACCCAGTACTTC.

This chain uses TRBV12-3 or TRBV12-4 with TRBJ2-2; no firm D call. V was pared by 3 bases and J by 7 bases, with 12 bases between. CDR3 size: 14 residues. CDR3 region: CASSLRLPSGELFF. DNA of the CDR3: TGTGCCAGCAGTTTGAGGCTACCCAGCGGGGAGCTGTTTTTT.

This clonotype is a singleton in its sample. The CDR3 region has the DNA TGTGCCAGCAGTGGAGACTTAATCCAGCCCCAGCATTTT. Amino acid sequence: CASSGDLIQPQHF. The J gene is TRBJ1-5, the V gene TRBV2; D is undetermined. The length of the CDR3 is 13 residues. The ends were cut back, 4 bases at V and 7 bases at J, with 11 bases in the middle. CDR1 is SNHLY and CDR2 is FYNNEI in the germline V gene.

This clonotype is a singleton in its sample. The rearrangement uses TRBV20-1 and TRBJ2-3; 8 bases fit TRBD2. Germline V gives CDR1 DFQATT, CDR2 SNEGSKA (reference sequence). V shed 6 bases and J 6 bases; nucleotides not matched to a gene: 14. The CDR3 contains 15 residues. The CDR3 sequence is CSAEPKAGVYDTQYF. DNA of the CDR3: TGCAGTGCCGAGCCGAAAGCGGGAGTTTATGATACGCAGTATTTT.

The chain uses TRBV19 and TRBJ2-1; 7 nucleotides align to TRBD2. This CDR3 spans 12 amino acids. Germline assignment: CDR1 LNHDA and CDR2 SQIVND (reference sequence). After removal of 3 bases from V and 8 bases from J, the junction contained 1 base not matched to a gene. The CDR3, as DNA: TGTGCCAGTAGTATGGCGGGGGATGAGCAGTTCTTC. Translating it yields CASSMAGDEQFF.

This chain joins TRBV6-6 and TRBJ2-7; no clear D. In germline, CDR1 is MNHNY, CDR2 SVGAGI (reference sequence). The length of the CDR3 is 14 residues. The V end lost 4 bases, the J end lost 6 bases, and 16 bases lay between the germline ends. CDR3 residues: CASSFVSSLGEQYV. CDR3 nucleotide sequence: TGTGCCAGCAGTTTCGTGAGTAGTTTAGGCGAGCAGTACGTC.

This sequence joins TRBV12-3 or TRBV12-4 and TRBJ1-4, with D maybe TRBD1 (5 bases). There are 15 residues in the CDR3. Trimming removed 7 bases from V and 2 bases from J, with 14 bases in between. The CDR3 nucleotides are TGTGCCAGCACCCGGGGCTCAAGGACTAATGAAAAACTGTTTTTT. Protein sequence: CASTRGSRTNEKLFF.

This clonotype was found a few times. The chain couples TRBV7-9 to TRBJ2-3, with TRBD2 matching over 14 bases. This CDR3 is 17 amino acids long. Germline V lookup: CDR1 SEHNR, CDR2 FQNEAQ (reference sequence). With V trimmed by 5 bases and J by 0 bases, 4 bases remained unmatched. As DNA, the CDR3 is TGTGCCAGCAGCAGACTAGCGGGAGGGACTAGCACAGATACGCAGTATTTT. As protein: CASSRLAGGTSTDTQYF.

The table lists this clonotype with many counts. The chain couples TRBV6-1 to TRBJ1-2; 12 bases line up with TRBD1. The CDR3 is made up of 14 amino acids. V gave up 7 bases and J gave up 8 bases; unmatched junction bases: 8. Germline V gives CDR1 MNHNS, CDR2 SASEGT. For the CDR3, the DNA is TGTGCCAGCATCAAATGGGGGACAGGGGGCGGCTACACCTTC. As protein: CASIKWGTGGGYTF.

V gene TRBV12-3 or TRBV12-4 combines with J gene TRBJ2-1; 9 bases line up with TRBD2. There are 15 residues in the CDR3. V shed 2 bases, J shed 9 bases, and the junction held 8 bases outside the gene matches. CDR3: CASSLPASGKAEQFF. Written as DNA, the CDR3 is TGTGCCAGCAGTTTACCGGCTAGCGGGAAAGCTGAGCAGTTCTTC.